The 14 T cell receptor beta chains reported below all come from one sample, sequenced in a study of shared clonotypes between healthy human individuals. Here immunoSEQ multiplex PCR was the method, and the copy in TCRdb shows in-frame clones only, minus some. The data hold fewer than 650,000 clones, with around 76% observed a single time. Sequenced sample: PBMCs. The receptors shown here come from a woman aged 40-49 years in good health. Some clones in this sample may be carry-over from other donors' samples.

The rearrangement links TRBV6-5 to TRBJ1-4; no reliable D call. This CDR3 comprises 11 residues. The V end was cut by 8 bases, the J end by 6 bases, with 7 bases between. Germline V CDR1 and CDR2: MNHEY, SVGAGI. The CDR3 coding sequence is TGTGCCAGCGGACCCTATGAAAAACTGTTTTTT. As protein: CASGPYEKLFF.

This chain links TRBV2 with TRBJ2-1; TRBD2 matches 8 bases. The CDR3 consists of 15 residues. Germline V gene sequence: CDR1 SNHLY, CDR2 FYNNEI. The V and J ends lost 4 bases and 4 bases, in that order; junction bases with no gene match: 6. CDR3 amino acids: CASSVLVAGYNEQFF. The CDR3 DNA follows: TGTGCCAGCAGTGTTCTGGTAGCGGGGTACAATGAGCAGTTCTTC.

The J gene is TRBJ2-5, the V gene TRBV7-8, with TRBD2 as a possible D gene (5 bases). CDR1 is SGHVS, CDR2 FQNEAQ, per germline. This CDR3 comprises 13 residues. V was cut by 3 bases and J by 5 bases, with 10 bases left in between. CDR3 coding DNA: TGTGCCAGCAGCTTCAGGCAGCGGGAGACCCAGTACTTC. The encoded protein is CASSFRQRETQYF.

This clone came up a few times. The chain uses TRBV7-3 and TRBJ2-1, with D perhaps TRBD2 (6 bases). The germline CDR1 and CDR2 sequences are SGHTA and FQGTGA. The CDR3 spans 15 residues. V was clipped by 5 bases and J by 5 bases, with 16 bases between them. The CDR3 loop is CASSRVRGPDNEQFF. The CDR3 DNA follows: TGTGCCAGCAGCCGGGTGCGGGGCCCCGACAATGAGCAGTTCTTC.

The CDR3, as DNA: TGCGCCAGCAGCTCGTTAGACTCAACCGTAGCCAAAAACATTCAGTACTTC. It is translated as CASSSLDSTVAKNIQYF. This sequence joins TRBV5-1 and TRBJ2-4; D gene unclear. Trimming shortened V by 3 bases and J by 0 bases, and 16 bases separated the two germline ends. This CDR3 has 17 amino acids. Germline lookup yields CDR1 SGHRS and CDR2 YFSETQ. Combining the CDR3 with reference TRBV5-1 and TRBJ2-4 gives the whole variable domain KAGVTQTPRYLIKTRGQQVTLSCSPISGHRSVSWYQQTPGQGLQFLFEYFSETQRNKGNFPGRFSGRQFSNSRSEMNVSTLELGDSALYLCASSSLDSTVAKNIQYFGAGTRLSVL.

This clone occurred once. The CDR3 does not end in the conserved phenylalanine or tryptophan, so this is likely a read error. The genes are TRBV11-2 and TRBJ1-2, with a tentative D call TRBD1 (5 bases). V gave up 5 bases and J gave up 2 bases, with 18 bases separating them. CDR1 is SGHAT and CDR2 is FQNNGV in the germline V gene. This CDR3 comprises 16 residues. DNA for the CDR3: TGTGCCAGCAGCACCCCCCGGGACCGGCGGAACTATGGCTACACCCTC. This codes for CASSTPRDRRNYGYTL.

This clone turned up a few times. The genes are TRBV7-8 and TRBJ1-5; no definite D call. Germline CDR1 is SGHVS and CDR2 is FQNEAQ. CDR3 length equals 17 residues. Trimming stripped 2 bases from V and 5 bases from J, with 19 bases between. The CDR3 DNA reads TGTGCCAGCAGCTTAATCGAGCTCTCGGCCGCTGATCAGCCCCAGCATTTT. This gives the protein CASSLIELSAADQPQHF.

The CDR3 DNA reads TGTGCCAGCTCACCCAACCCATGGGGACTAGCGGACAATGAGCAGTTCTTC. Translation: CASSPNPWGLADNEQFF. The chain is built from TRBV18 and TRBJ2-1; 11 nucleotides align to TRBD2. The CDR3 has 17 residues. Germline CDR1 and CDR2: KGHSH and LQKENI. V trimming: 3 bases; J trimming: 5 bases; junction bases outside the gene matches: 9.

This clone was seen once. The chain employs TRBV28 and TRBJ1-2; tentative D call: TRBD1 (5 bases). Germline lookup yields CDR1 MDHEN and CDR2 SYDVKM. The CDR3 sequence is 14 residues long. V lost 6 bases to trimming and J lost 4 bases, with 15 bases between them. DNA of the CDR3: TGTGCCAGCAGAATACAACAGGAATCCTATGGCTACACCTTC. Translated, it gives CASRIQQESYGYTF.

The chain couples TRBV19 to TRBJ2-2; no firm D call. V was shortened by 7 bases and J by 0 bases, with 9 bases between the two germline ends. CDR1 is LNHDA, CDR2 SQIVND, per germline (reference sequence). The CDR3 length is 14 residues. The CDR3 spells CASIPQSNTGELFF. The CDR3 DNA reads as TGTGCCAGTATCCCACAGTCGAACACCGGGGAGCTGTTTTTT.

The chain is built from TRBV5-1 and TRBJ2-5; D call uncertain. V lost 6 bases and J lost 2, with 5 bases in between. The V gene's germline CDR1 is SGHRS and CDR2 YFSETQ. This CDR3 spans 11 amino acids. The chain's CDR3 is CASTGQETQYF. The CDR3 coding sequence is TGCGCCAGCACCGGACAAGAGACCCAGTACTTC.

The sample holds a few counts of this clone. DNA for the CDR3: TGCGCCAGCAGCCAACGGGGCCGGGATCAGCCCCAGCATTTT. Amino acid sequence: CASSQRGRDQPQHF. V gene TRBV4-1 combines with J gene TRBJ1-5; perhaps TRBD1 as D (5 bases). V shed 2 bases and J shed 5 bases, with 10 bases lying between them. Looked up from germline, CDR1 is MGHRA and CDR2 is YSYEKL. There are 14 residues in the CDR3.

V usage is TRBV6-4 and J usage is TRBJ1-2; 8 bases match TRBD1. The V segment lost 7 bases and the J segment 10 bases; nucleotides outside the gene matches: 2. The CDR3 has 10 amino acids. CDR1 is MRHNA, CDR2 SNTAGT, per germline. The CDR3 sequence is CASTQGAYTF. The CDR3, as DNA: TGTGCCAGCACCCAGGGGGCCTACACCTTC.

The CDR3 nucleotides are TGCGCCAGCAGCCAGGAGGGACAGTCCTACAATGAGCAGTTCTTC. It translates to CASSQEGQSYNEQFF. The chain combines TRBV4-3 with TRBJ2-1, with a weak D call TRBD1 (7 bases). The CDR3 has 15 residues. The V and J ends lost 3 bases and 1 base respectively, with 10 bases between them. Germline V gives CDR1 LGHNA, CDR2 YSLEER.